The 15 T cell receptor beta chains below come from one sample, sequenced in a study of blood T cell repertoires in COVID-19. Assay: immunoSEQ multiplex PCR; the TCRdb copy retains only in-frame clones and omits some. Seen here are tens of thousands of clones, around 91% observed once, and the top ten hold 5% to 6.5%. The source material was peripheral blood. The receptors were gathered from a man between 45 and 60 years old with acute or convalescent COVID-19.

This sequence joins TRBV6-2 or TRBV6-3 and TRBJ1-1, with 8 bases identical to TRBD1. The CDR3 has 14 residues. The germline gives CDR1 MNHEY, CDR2 SVGEGT. V lost 2 bases to trimming and J lost 7 bases; unmatched junction nucleotides: 6. CDR3 sequence: CASSYGQGVVEAFF. The CDR3 coding sequence is TGTGCCAGCAGTTACGGACAGGGTGTGGTTGAAGCTTTCTTT.

This clone was seen a single time. The chain combines TRBV28 with TRBJ1-3; D remains unclear. The CDR3 is 13 amino acids. Germline assignment: CDR1 MDHEN and CDR2 SYDVKM. Trimming left V 8 bases short and J 0 bases short, with 8 bases between. The CDR3 sequence is CASLGSSGNTIYF. In DNA, the CDR3 is TGTGCCAGCCTCGGGAGCTCTGGAAACACCATATATTTT.

The chain is built from TRBV18 and TRBJ2-6; 7 bases align to TRBD1. CDR1 is KGHSH, CDR2 LQKENI, per germline. CDR3 length: 17 residues. Germline trimming cut 4 bases from V and 0 bases from J; bases unmatched to any gene: 6. CDR3 DNA sequence: TGTGCCAGCTCACAGGGGACAGCTCGCTCTGGGGCCAACGTCCTGACTTTC. Translation gives CASSQGTARSGANVLTF.

V is TRBV29-1 and J is TRBJ2-7; weak D call: TRBD2 (6 bases). V shed 4 bases and J shed 2 bases, with 15 bases lying between them. Germline CDR1 reads SQVTM; CDR2 reads ANQGSEA. The CDR3 runs 14 residues. The CDR3 nucleotides read TGCAGCGTTGGCGGGACGTCGGAAACCTACGAGCAGTACTTC. Translation gives CSVGGTSETYEQYF.

The chain carries TRBV5-1 and TRBJ2-5, with 12 nucleotides matching TRBD2. CDR1 is SGHRS and CDR2 is YFSETQ in the germline V gene. With 4 bases clipped from V and 2 bases from J, the junction kept 9 bases outside the gene matches. The CDR3 spans 17 residues. CDR3 region: CASSLAGTSGGQETQYF. CDR3 coding DNA: TGCGCCAGCAGCCTCGCCGGTACTAGCGGGGGGCAAGAGACCCAGTACTTC.

The rearrangement joins TRBV24-1 to TRBJ2-1; D might be TRBD1 (6 bases). Trimming left V 3 bases short and J 5 bases short, with 10 bases between. CDR1 and CDR2 (germline): KGHDR, SFDVKD. This CDR3 contains 14 residues. The DNA for the CDR3 is TGTGCCACCAGTGATCAGGACAGCGACAATGAGCAGTTCTTC. Its translation: CATSDQDSDNEQFF.

This clone was seen a handful of times. The chain recombines TRBV7-9 with TRBJ2-5; D perhaps matches TRBD2 (5 bases). With 8 bases removed from V and 0 bases from J, the gap between germline ends came to 13 bases. Germline-derived CDR1 and CDR2 are SEHNR and FQNEAQ (reference sequence). The CDR3 is 14 amino acids. The CDR3 spells CASRGLEYQETQYF. The CDR3 nucleotides are TGTGCCAGCCGAGGACTGGAGTACCAAGAGACCCAGTACTTC. Looking up the rest from reference TRBV7-9 and TRBJ2-5 gives the full variable domain: DTGVSQNPRHKITKRGQNVTFRCDPISEHNRLYWYRQTLGQGPEFLTYFQNEAQLEKSRLLSDRFSAERPKGSFSTLEIQRTEQGDSAMYLCASRGLEYQETQYFGPGTRLLVL.

This sequence joins TRBV18 and TRBJ2-1; 7 bases are a match to TRBD2. The germline V gene has CDR1 KGHSH and CDR2 LQKENI. The CDR3 loop spans 17 amino acids. J lost 9 bases, V lost 0 bases, and 14 bases had no gene match. The DNA for the CDR3 is TGTGCCAGCTCACCACCAGCGGGCGGGAGTCGTGTCGGTGAGCAGTTCTTC. It codes for CASSPPAGGSRVGEQFF.

The chain couples TRBV7-2 to TRBJ1-6; 9 nucleotides line up with TRBD1. The CDR3 runs 15 residues. J was trimmed by 7 bases and V by 2 bases; bases with no gene match: 3. CDR1 SGHTA and CDR2 FQGNSA come from the germline V gene. The CDR3 loop reads CASSLIGQGNSPLHF. The CDR3 DNA reads as TGTGCCAGCAGCTTAATCGGACAGGGGAATTCACCCCTCCACTTT. The variable domain in full, completed from reference TRBV7-2 and TRBJ1-6, reads GAGVSQSPSNKVTEKGKDVELRCDPISGHTALYWYRQSLGQGLEFLIYFQGNSAPDKSGLPSDRFSAERTGGSVSTLTIQRTQQEDSAVYLCASSLIGQGNSPLHFGNGTRLTVT.

This sequence joins TRBV28 and TRBJ1-1; 7 nucleotides align to TRBD1. CDR1 is MDHEN and CDR2 is SYDVKM in the germline V gene. The CDR3 extends over 17 amino acids. Trimming cost V 3 bases and J 3 bases; bases outside gene matches: 13. Here the CDR3 reads CASSFLVSGGFDTEAFF. CDR3 nucleotides: TGTGCCAGCAGTTTTCTAGTGTCAGGGGGGTTCGACACTGAAGCTTTCTTT.

The chain uses TRBV6-5 and TRBJ2-1; TRBD1 agrees at 8 bases. The CDR3 is made up of 15 amino acids. V lost 6 bases and J lost 8; bases outside the gene matches: 12. Germline V gene data show CDR1 as MNHEY and CDR2 as SVGAGI. This CDR3 reads CASRHRTGWDDEQFF. The CDR3 nucleotides are TGTGCCAGCAGACACAGGACAGGGTGGGATGATGAGCAGTTCTTC.

The J gene is TRBJ2-7, the V gene TRBV4-3; 12 nucleotides match TRBD2. CDR3 length: 17 amino acids. Germline V gene data show CDR1 as LGHNA and CDR2 as YSLEER. V lost 1 base and J lost 8; bases outside the gene matches: 12. The CDR3 DNA reads as TGCGCCAGCAGCCAAGCCCTAGCGGGAGGGCCTGGGTTGAAGCAGTACTTC. This encodes CASSQALAGGPGLKQYF.

On this clone: A read error may produce the germline difference seen at one junction end. This chain joins TRBV18 and TRBJ1-4; D is undetermined. This CDR3 region has 14 residues. Per germline, CDR1 KGHSH and CDR2 LQKENI. Written as DNA, the CDR3 is TGTGCCAGCTCAGAGGGCTCGACTAATCAAAAACTGTTTTTT. Translation: CASSEGSTNQKLFF.

The chain carries TRBV2 and TRBJ2-7; D not resolved. Germline loops: CDR1 SNHLY, CDR2 FYNNEI. The ends were cut back, 7 bases at V and 3 bases at J, with 13 bases in the middle. CDR3 length equals 13 residues. The CDR3 spells CASKDRLVYEQYF. Here the CDR3 DNA reads TGTGCCAGCAAAGATCGGCTAGTCTACGAGCAGTACTTC. The whole variable domain, filled in from reference TRBV2 and TRBJ2-7, reads EPEVTQTPSHQVTQMGQEVILRCVPISNHLYFYWYRQILGQKVEFLVSFYNNEISEKSEIFDDQFSVERPDGSNFTLKIRSTKLEDSAMYFCASKDRLVYEQYFGPGTRLTVT.

The chain has TRBV12-3 or TRBV12-4 and TRBJ2-7; D might be TRBD2 (5 bases). CDR3 size: 12 residues. V was clipped by 3 bases and J by 5 bases, with 8 bases between them. CDR3 region: CASSFRGDEQYF. CDR3 in DNA: TGTGCCAGCAGTTTTCGGGGTGACGAGCAGTACTTC.